This TCR beta chain was captured in a study of T cell responses to AZD1222 COVID-19 vaccine. Profiled with immunoSEQ multiplex PCR; TCRdb holds only in-frame clones, not every one. This sample has about 76,000 clones, with approximately 87% found just once. Trimming cost V 3 bases and J 5 bases, with 14 bases left between them. The CDR3 sequence is 14 residues long. From germline, CDR1 is SGDLS and CDR2 YYNGEE. As regards this clone: Its antigen is unknown.

Study outcomes and limitations: The donor cohort was predominantly white British with a female majority, and clonal diversity may have been underestimated.

The sequence derives from an adult in good health. The chain employs TRBV9 and TRBJ2-5; D is uncertain. The sequenced sample was peripheral blood, obtained on day 0 of MenACWY control vaccination. The CDR3 region is CASSGSTVVETQYF. Written as DNA, the CDR3 is TGTGCCAGCAGCGGGTCAACAGTGGTCGAGACCCAGTACTTC.